Listed below are T cell receptor beta chains from one sample, sequenced in a study of cytomegalovirus exposure and HLA in healthy donors. Repertoires were generated with immunoSEQ multiplex PCR, while TCRdb's copy carries only in-frame clones and drops some. The sample yields some 110,000 clones, more than 85% seen once. The sample consisted of PBMCs. The receptors come from a man younger than 35 in good health and CMV-seropositive. Both conserved end residues are part of each CDR3. D genes are given only for firm matches. For some rows the clone size is stated as once, few or many, or as a class when expanded; others skip it.

v_gene	abundance	j_gene	d_gene	CDR3aa	CDR3nt
TRBV4-1	.	TRBJ1-5	.	CASSQETGLREPQHF	TGCGCCAGCAGCCAAGAAACAGGCTTACGCGAGCCCCAGCATTTT
TRBV11-1	.	TRBJ2-1	.	CASSPTFSYNEQFF	TGTGCCAGCAGTCCTACTTTCTCCTACAATGAGCAGTTCTTC
TRBV25-1	.	TRBJ2-3	TRBD1	CASSAHRGQVTDTQYF	TGTGCCAGCAGTGCTCACAGGGGGCAGGTCACAGATACGCAGTATTTT
TRBV7-2	.	TRBJ2-7	.	CASSSSTVLYEQYF	TGTGCCAGCAGCTCGTCGACAGTCCTCTACGAGCAGTACTTC
TRBV7-7	.	TRBJ2-5	.	CASSRRLFGETQYF	TGTGCCAGCAGCCGAAGACTATTTGGAGAGACCCAGTACTTC
TRBV4-1	.	TRBJ1-5	.	CASSQVEWSNQPQHF	TGCGCCAGCAGCCAAGTTGAGTGGAGCAATCAGCCCCAGCATTTT
TRBV27	.	TRBJ1-1	.	CASSLVAGRNTEAFF	TGTGCCAGCAGTTTAGTAGCCGGCAGAAACACTGAAGCTTTCTTT
TRBV4-3	.	TRBJ2-1	TRBD1	CASSQETGIGNEQFF	TGCGCCAGCAGCCAAGAGACAGGGATAGGCAATGAGCAGTTCTTC
TRBV19	few	TRBJ2-3	.	CASSLGADTDTQYF	TGTGCCAGTAGTCTAGGGGCCGACACAGATACGCAGTATTTT
TRBV13	.	TRBJ2-3	.	CASEYSGADTQYF	TGTGCCAGCGAGTACTCGGGGGCAGATACGCAGTATTTT
TRBV27	.	TRBJ2-7	TRBD1	CASSLGLVGTGGTYEQYF	TGTGCCAGCAGTCTAGGTCTGGTCGGGACAGGGGGTACGTACGAGCAGTACTTC
TRBV30	once	TRBJ2-7	.	CAWSVTGFKDEQYF	TGTGCCTGGAGTGTAACGGGGTTTAAGGACGAGCAGTACTTC
TRBV28	.	TRBJ1-5	TRBD1	CASNGIQGAANQPQHF	TGTGCCAGCAATGGGATACAGGGGGCGGCCAATCAGCCCCAGCATTTT